These 29 T cell receptor beta chains came from one sample sequenced in a study of blood T cell repertoires in COVID-19. Only in-frame clones appear in the TCRdb table, and some are missing; sequencing was by immunoSEQ multiplex PCR. The profile shows 160,000 or so clones, around 91% of them singletons. Sequencing used peripheral blood. The source of these receptors is a woman aged 40 to 50 with acute or convalescent COVID-19.

The chain combines TRBV4-1 with TRBJ1-4; no reliable D call. The CDR3 loop spans 16 amino acids. The V and J ends lost 1 base and 2 bases respectively, with 11 bases between them. Per the germline V gene, CDR1 is MGHRA and CDR2 is YSYEKL. The CDR3: CASSQVVRSTNEKLFF. The DNA of the CDR3 is TGCGCCAGCAGCCAAGTCGTCCGTTCTACTAATGAAAAACTGTTTTTT.

The V gene is TRBV20-1, the J gene TRBJ2-1; 9 bases line up with TRBD2. Looked up from germline, CDR1 is DFQATT and CDR2 is SNEGSKA (reference sequence). After removal of 3 bases from V and 5 bases from J, the junction contained 5 bases not matched to a gene. The CDR3 totals 14 residues. CDR3: CSASHSGGNNEQFF. As DNA, the CDR3 is TGCAGTGCTAGTCATAGCGGGGGAAACAATGAGCAGTTCTTC.

The chain has TRBV24-1 and TRBJ2-1, with 8 bases fitting TRBD2. CDR3 length: 17 residues. V shed 0 bases and J 9 bases; nucleotides not matched to a gene: 12. CDR1 and CDR2 (germline): KGHDR, SFDVKD. The CDR3 DNA sequence: TGTGCCACCAGTGATTTGAAGGCCCAGCGGGAGTTTGGTGAGCAGTTCTTC. Its translation: CATSDLKAQREFGEQFF.

The J gene is TRBJ2-1, the V gene TRBV14, with 7 positions matching TRBD1. Trimming at V came to 0 bases and at J to 4 bases, leaving 6 bases not matched to a gene. Germline V CDR1 and CDR2: SGHDN, FVKESK. This CDR3 spans 16 amino acids. The CDR3 is CASSQDWGQIYNEQFF. The CDR3 DNA is TGTGCCAGCAGCCAAGATTGGGGACAGATATACAATGAGCAGTTCTTC.

This clone was observed a few times. This rearrangement joins TRBV5-1 to TRBJ2-7; 8 bases match TRBD1. This CDR3 has 14 amino acids. CDR1 and CDR2 (germline): SGHRS, YFSETQ. The V gene end was trimmed by 1 base and the J gene end by 2 bases; junction bases not matched to a gene: 2. CDR3 sequence: CASSLTGQAYEQYF. The DNA of the CDR3 is TGCGCCAGCAGCTTGACGGGACAGGCCTACGAGCAGTACTTC.

In its sample, this clone was seen once. V is TRBV18 and J is TRBJ2-7; 8 bases align to TRBD1. Per the germline V gene, CDR1 is KGHSH and CDR2 is LQKENI. With 4 bases clipped from V and 5 bases from J, the junction kept 10 bases outside the gene matches. The CDR3 has 15 residues. CDR3 sequence reads: CASSLIRTGQDEQYF. The CDR3 DNA reads TGTGCCAGCTCACTAATACGAACGGGACAGGACGAGCAGTACTTC.

J is TRBJ2-7 and V is TRBV27; 12 bases are a match to TRBD1. CDR3 size: 14 residues. The germline V gene encodes CDR1 MNHEY and CDR2 SMNVEV (reference sequence). The ends lost 6 bases at V and 5 bases at J; junction bases unmatched: 5. The CDR3 spells CASSSGQGAHEQYF. CDR3 sequence (DNA): TGTGCCAGCAGCTCGGGACAGGGGGCCCACGAGCAGTACTTC.

The chain couples TRBV10-3 to TRBJ1-4; 8 bases are shared with TRBD1. The length of the CDR3 is 15 residues. Germline V lookup: CDR1 ENHRY, CDR2 SYGVKD. V trimming: 10 bases; J trimming: 4 bases; junction bases outside the gene matches: 11. CDR3 DNA sequence: TGTGCCACCAAGTACAGGGGGGCCGGTAATGAAAAACTGTTTTTT. Its protein product is CATKYRGAGNEKLFF.

The V and J genes are TRBV4-2 and TRBJ2-5; 7 bases fit TRBD1. Germline CDR1 LGHNA, CDR2 YNFKEQ. This CDR3 spans 16 amino acids. The ends lost 1 base at V and 4 bases at J; junction bases unmatched: 9. CDR3 residues: CASSQVNRGPGETQYF. The CDR3, as DNA: TGTGCCAGCAGCCAAGTCAACAGGGGTCCAGGAGAGACCCAGTACTTC.

The chain recombines TRBV27 with TRBJ2-7, with 9 nucleotides matching TRBD2. The germline gives CDR1 MNHEY, CDR2 SMNVEV (reference sequence). V trimming: 3 bases; J trimming: 3 bases; junction bases outside the gene matches: 9. CDR3 length: 16 residues. CDR3 loop: CASSLATSGLRYEQYF. As DNA, the CDR3 is TGTGCCAGCAGTTTGGCAACTAGCGGGCTTCGCTACGAGCAGTACTTC.

The CDR3 DNA sequence: TGTGCCTGGAGTGTACGTGGGGCTCTAGGGGAAAAACTGTTTTTT. Translation gives CAWSVRGALGEKLFF. This chain links TRBV30 with TRBJ1-4, with TRBD1 as a possible D gene (5 bases). The CDR3 has 15 amino acids. CDR1 is GTSNPN, CDR2 SVGIG, per germline (reference sequence). V lost 0 bases, J lost 8 bases, and 16 bases lay in between.

This clone was recorded once. The chain couples TRBV4-2 to TRBJ1-4; a possible D gene is TRBD1 (6 bases). V was pared by 3 bases and J by 8 bases, with 16 bases between. Germline V gene lookup returns CDR1 LGHNA and CDR2 YNFKEQ. The CDR3 is 15 amino acids. The CDR3 reads CASSQLQGAEEKLFF. CDR3 DNA sequence: TGTGCCAGCAGCCAGTTACAGGGAGCAGAAGAAAAACTGTTTTTT.

This clone was seen only once. The V gene is TRBV27, the J gene TRBJ1-5; D perhaps matches TRBD1 (5 bases). This CDR3 contains 14 residues. CDR1 and CDR2 from the germline V gene are MNHEY and SMNVEV (reference sequence). V was pared by 6 bases and J by 2 bases, with 11 bases between. For the CDR3, the DNA is TGTGCCAGCAGCGGACCGGGGGGCAATCAGCCCCAGCATTTT. Amino acid sequence: CASSGPGGNQPQHF.

This chain connects TRBV7-6 to TRBJ2-2, with 7 bases identical to TRBD1. Trimming at V came to 7 bases and at J to 4 bases, leaving 9 bases not matched to a gene. CDR1 SGHVS and CDR2 FNYEAQ come from the germline V gene. The CDR3 contains 15 residues. Written as DNA, the CDR3 is TGTGCCAGCAACCACAGGGGTTTGGGCACCGGGGAGCTGTTTTTT. Amino acids: CASNHRGLGTGELFF.

V gene TRBV5-1 combines with J gene TRBJ1-6; TRBD1 matches 7 bases. V was clipped by 5 bases and J by 11 bases; unmatched bases: 7. Germline CDR1 reads SGHRS; CDR2 reads YFSETQ. CDR3 length: 13 amino acids. The CDR3 bases are TGCGCCAGCAGAAGACAGGGAAGAACACCCCTCCACTTT. Its protein is CASRRQGRTPLHF.

This clone was picked up a small number of times. The chain joins TRBV5-1 to TRBJ2-7, with TRBD2 matching over 11 bases. The germline CDR1 and CDR2 sequences are SGHRS and YFSETQ. The junction had 1 base not matched to a gene; V was cut back by 4 bases and J by 1 base. The CDR3 is 14 amino acids. The CDR3 reads CASSGTSGSYEQYF. CDR3 sequence (DNA): TGCGCCAGCAGCGGGACTAGCGGATCCTACGAGCAGTACTTC.

The CDR3 here is CAIRQAGESTDTQYF. The CDR3 DNA sequence: TGTGCCATCAGACAAGCAGGGGAAAGCACAGATACGCAGTATTTT. The chain joins TRBV27 to TRBJ2-3; D may be TRBD1 (6 bases). The V gene lost 10 bases and the J gene lost 0 bases, with 17 bases spanning the gap. Looked up from germline, CDR1 is MNHEY and CDR2 is SMNVEV (reference sequence). The CDR3 runs to 15 residues.

The V call is TRBV6-1, the J call TRBJ2-7, with D possibly being TRBD1 (6 bases). This CDR3 contains 15 residues. V was pared by 0 bases and J by 3 bases, with 12 bases between. Germline V gives CDR1 MNHNS, CDR2 SASEGT. Here the CDR3 reads CASSEATGFLYEQYF. The CDR3, as DNA: TGTGCCAGCAGTGAAGCCACAGGGTTTCTCTACGAGCAGTACTTC.

The rearrangement uses TRBV12-5 and TRBJ1-2, with D possibly matching TRBD1 (6 bases). The length of the CDR3 is 13 residues. Germline loops: CDR1 LGHNT, CDR2 FRNRAP. V was trimmed by 5 bases and J by 7 bases, leaving 14 bases between them. Here the CDR3 reads CASGEAGARGYTF. For the CDR3, the DNA is TGTGCTAGTGGTGAGGCAGGGGCCCGTGGCTACACCTTC.

This sequence joins TRBV6-2 or TRBV6-3 and TRBJ2-2, with unresolved D. There are 13 residues in the CDR3. Germline CDR1 is MNHEY and CDR2 is SVGEGT. The V and J ends lost 2 bases and 3 bases respectively, with 4 bases between them. DNA for the CDR3: TGTGCCAGCAGTTACATCGACACCGGGGAGCTGTTTTTT. Protein sequence: CASSYIDTGELFF.

The V call is TRBV7-6, the J call TRBJ2-7, with D hard to call. Trimming shortened V by 0 bases and J by 2 bases, and 17 bases separated the two germline ends. CDR3 length: 17 amino acids. In germline, CDR1 is SGHVS, CDR2 FNYEAQ. The CDR3 sequence is CASSLASRSFGAYEQYF. The CDR3 DNA follows: TGTGCCAGCAGCTTAGCGTCTAGGAGTTTTGGAGCCTACGAGCAGTACTTC.

The chain joins TRBV19 to TRBJ2-1; no reliable D call. Germline V CDR1 and CDR2: LNHDA, SQIVND (reference sequence). V dropped 4 bases and J dropped 1 base, with 11 bases sitting between them. The CDR3 is made up of 15 amino acids. As DNA, the CDR3 is TGTGCCAGTAGTACCGGGTACGGTTCCTACAATGAGCAGTTCTTC. Translation gives CASSTGYGSYNEQFF.

The chain employs TRBV6-5 and TRBJ2-7; TRBD1 agrees at 9 bases. The germline V gene has CDR1 MNHEY and CDR2 SVGAGI. V was clipped by 6 bases and J by 3 bases; unmatched bases: 6. The CDR3 totals 14 residues. The CDR3 spells CASRKLDRGYEQYF. In nucleotides, the CDR3 is TGTGCCAGCAGGAAATTGGACAGGGGCTACGAGCAGTACTTC.

V gene TRBV7-6 combines with J gene TRBJ2-3; the D gene is possibly TRBD1 (6 bases). V was clipped by 1 base and J by 7 bases, with 18 bases between them. Germline V lookup: CDR1 SGHVS, CDR2 FNYEAQ. The CDR3 totals 16 residues. CDR3 protein: CASSLDYSTGSYTQYF. As DNA, the CDR3 is TGTGCCAGCAGCTTAGATTACTCGACAGGATCGTATACGCAGTATTTT. Variable domain in full (rest from reference TRBV7-6 and TRBJ2-3): GAGVSQSPRYKVTKRGQDVALRCDPISGHVSLYWYRQALGQGPEFLTYFNYEAQQDKSGLPNDRFSAERPEGSISTLTIQRTEQRDSAMYRCASSLDYSTGSYTQYFGPGTRLTVL.

The chain couples TRBV29-1 to TRBJ1-1, with TRBD1 identical over 7 bases. Per the germline V gene, CDR1 is SQVTM and CDR2 is ANQGSEA. This CDR3 has 14 residues. Unmatched junction bases numbered 12, after V lost 6 bases and J lost 5 bases. As DNA, the CDR3 is TGCAGCGTCCAAGCCGGGACAGCGACAACTGAAGCTTTCTTT. Translated, it gives CSVQAGTATTEAFF. The variable domain in full, completed from reference TRBV29-1 and TRBJ1-1, reads SAVISQKPSRDICQRGTSLTIQCQVDSQVTMMFWYRQQPGQSLTLIATANQGSEATYESGFVIDKFPISRPNLTFSTLTVSNMSPEDSSIYLCSVQAGTATTEAFFGQGTRLTVV.

This clone was seen a handful of times. The rearrangement links TRBV4-1 to TRBJ2-7, with 8 bases that match TRBD2. V was clipped by 4 bases and J by 3 bases; unmatched bases: 5. The CDR3 contains 14 residues. Germline CDR1 and CDR2: MGHRA and YSYEKL. DNA of the CDR3: TGCGCCAGCAGCCCCCAAGCGGGGGTCTACGAGCAGTACTTC. Translation: CASSPQAGVYEQYF.

The V and J genes are TRBV5-4 and TRBJ2-2, with D perhaps matching TRBD1 (5 bases). CDR1 is SGHNT and CDR2 is YYREEE in the germline V gene (reference sequence). V was cut by 3 bases and J by 1 base, with 13 bases left in between. CDR3 size: 16 residues. The CDR3 DNA is TGTGCCAGCAGCTACCGAACTACAGGGAACACCGGGGAGCTGTTTTTT. Translated: CASSYRTTGNTGELFF.

The rearrangement links TRBV6-1 to TRBJ1-5, with 8 bases fitting TRBD1. The CDR3 has 14 residues. Germline-derived CDR1 and CDR2 are MNHNS and SASEGT. V lost 2 bases to trimming and J lost 6 bases; unmatched junction nucleotides: 3. CDR3 nucleotides: TGTGCCAGCAGTGAACAGGGGGCTGGTCAGCCCCAGCATTTT. It encodes CASSEQGAGQPQHF.

This chain joins TRBV7-2 and TRBJ2-7, with TRBD2 matching over 7 bases. The V gene's germline CDR1 is SGHTA and CDR2 FQGNSA. Trimming cost V 9 bases and J 3 bases; bases outside gene matches: 8. The CDR3 sequence is 13 residues long. The CDR3 DNA follows: TGTGCCAGTATGGGGGACTACCTCTACGAGCAGTACTTC. Its protein is CASMGDYLYEQYF.